This TCR beta chain is from a study of blood T cell repertoires in COVID-19. Study details: COVID-19 samples collected from the United States, Italy and Spain covered acute and convalescent phases.

V gave up 0 bases and J gave up 3 bases, with 17 bases separating them. CDR3 size: 17 residues. The germline V gene has CDR1 SGDLS and CDR2 YYNGEE. The authors' processing: By means of reference gene primer amplification, nucleated cell counts were estimated. The protocol was immunoSEQ multiplex PCR, while the TCRdb copy is restricted to in-frame clones and leaves out a portion. Clone size and the V and J calls come from that table; the DNA yielded D and trimming. There are around 150,000 clones in the sample; around 77% occur only once, and approximately 8.6% lies in the top ten. The J gene is TRBJ2-3, the V gene TRBV9; tentative D call: TRBD2 (6 bases). The receptor was isolated from a man aged 45 to 65 with active or convalescent COVID-19. The sample taken for sequencing was peripheral blood. The CDR3 nucleotides are TGTGCCAGCAGCGTAGAGGCGGGTTTTGGGGGGACAGATACGCAGTATTTT. It specifies CASSVEAGFGGTDTQYF.